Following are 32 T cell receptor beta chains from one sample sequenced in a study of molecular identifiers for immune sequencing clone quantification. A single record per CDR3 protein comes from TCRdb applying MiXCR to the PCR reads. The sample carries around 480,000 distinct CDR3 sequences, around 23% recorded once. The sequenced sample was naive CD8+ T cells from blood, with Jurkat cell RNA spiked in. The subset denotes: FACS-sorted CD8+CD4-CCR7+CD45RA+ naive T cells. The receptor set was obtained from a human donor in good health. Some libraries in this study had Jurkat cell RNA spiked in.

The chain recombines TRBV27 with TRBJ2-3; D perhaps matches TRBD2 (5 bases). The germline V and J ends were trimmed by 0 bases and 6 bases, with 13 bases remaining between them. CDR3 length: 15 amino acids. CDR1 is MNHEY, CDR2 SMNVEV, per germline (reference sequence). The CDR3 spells CASSLSGVARDTQYF. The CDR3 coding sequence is TGTGCCAGCAGTTTATCCGGGGTAGCTAGGGATACGCAGTATTTT.

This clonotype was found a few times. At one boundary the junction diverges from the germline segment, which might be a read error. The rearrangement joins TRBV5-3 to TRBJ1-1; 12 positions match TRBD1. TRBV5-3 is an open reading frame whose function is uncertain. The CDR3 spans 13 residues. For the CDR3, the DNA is TGTGCCAGCACCGGGACAGGGGGCACTGGAGCTTTCTTT. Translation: CASTGTGGTGAFF.

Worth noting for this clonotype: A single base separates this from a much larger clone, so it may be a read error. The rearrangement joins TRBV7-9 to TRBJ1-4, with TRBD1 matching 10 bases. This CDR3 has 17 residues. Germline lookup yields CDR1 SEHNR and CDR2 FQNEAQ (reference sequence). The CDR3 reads CASSPDRGHATNEKPFF. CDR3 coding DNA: TGTGCCAGCAGTCCAGACAGGGGGCATGCAACTAATGAAAAACCGTTTTTT.

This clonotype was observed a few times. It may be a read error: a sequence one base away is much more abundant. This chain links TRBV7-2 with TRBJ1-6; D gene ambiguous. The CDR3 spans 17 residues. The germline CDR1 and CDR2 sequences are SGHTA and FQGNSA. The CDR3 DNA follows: TGTGCCAGCAGCTTACTGTCTTCGAGCTCCTATAGTTCACCCCTCCACTTT. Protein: CASSLLSSSSYSSPLHF. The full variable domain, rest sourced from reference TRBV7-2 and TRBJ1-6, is GAGVSQSPSNKVTEKGKDVELRCDPISGHTALYWYRQSLGQGLEFLIYFQGNSAPDKSGLPSDRFSAERTGGSVSTLTIQRTQQEDSAVYLCASSLLSSSSYSSPLHFGNGTRLTVT.

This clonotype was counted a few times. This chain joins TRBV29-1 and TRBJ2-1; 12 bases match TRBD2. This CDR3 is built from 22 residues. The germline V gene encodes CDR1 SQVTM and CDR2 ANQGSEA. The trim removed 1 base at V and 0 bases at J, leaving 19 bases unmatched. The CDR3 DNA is TGCAGCGTTGAAGGTATGGTCCTGGCTAGCGGGAGGGGTAGAACCTCCTACAATGAGCAGTTCTTC. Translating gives CSVEGMVLASGRGRTSYNEQFF.

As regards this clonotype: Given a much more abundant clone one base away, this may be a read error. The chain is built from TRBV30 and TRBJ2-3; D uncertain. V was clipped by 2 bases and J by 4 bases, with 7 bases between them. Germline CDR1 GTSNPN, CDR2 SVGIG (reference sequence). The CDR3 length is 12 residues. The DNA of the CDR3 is TGTGCCTGGAGTATACTTGCAGATACGCAGTATTTT. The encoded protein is CAWSILADTQYF.

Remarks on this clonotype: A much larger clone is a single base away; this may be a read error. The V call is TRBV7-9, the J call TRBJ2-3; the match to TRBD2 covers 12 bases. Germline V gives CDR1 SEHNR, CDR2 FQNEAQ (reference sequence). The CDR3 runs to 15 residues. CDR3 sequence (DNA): TGTGCCAGCACCGTGACTAGCGGGGGTCCAGATATGCAGTATTTT. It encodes CASTVTSGGPDMQYF. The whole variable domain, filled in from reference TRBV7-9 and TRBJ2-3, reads DTGVSQNPRHKITKRGQNVTFRCDPISEHNRLYWYRQTLGQGPEFLTYFQNEAQLEKSRLLSDRFSAERPKGSFSTLEIQRTEQGDSAMYLCASTVTSGGPDMQYFGPGTRLTVL.

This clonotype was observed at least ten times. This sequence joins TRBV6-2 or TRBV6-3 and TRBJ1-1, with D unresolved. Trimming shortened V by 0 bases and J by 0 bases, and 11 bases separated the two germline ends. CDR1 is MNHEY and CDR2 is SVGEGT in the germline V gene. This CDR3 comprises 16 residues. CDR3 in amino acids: CASSYSRGTMNTEAFF. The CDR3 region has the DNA TGTGCCAGCAGTTACTCCCGGGGAACTATGAACACTGAAGCTTTCTTT.

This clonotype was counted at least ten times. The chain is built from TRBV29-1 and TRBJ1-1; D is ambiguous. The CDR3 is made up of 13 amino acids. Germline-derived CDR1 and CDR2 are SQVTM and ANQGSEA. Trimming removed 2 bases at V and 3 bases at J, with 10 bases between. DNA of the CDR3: TGCAGCGTTGAAAACGGGGAGGACACTGAAGCTTTCTTT. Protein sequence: CSVENGEDTEAFF.

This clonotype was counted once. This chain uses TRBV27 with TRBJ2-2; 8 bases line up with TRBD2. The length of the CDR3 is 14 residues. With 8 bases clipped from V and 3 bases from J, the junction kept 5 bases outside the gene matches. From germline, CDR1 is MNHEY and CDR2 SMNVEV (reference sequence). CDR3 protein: CASGRGADTGELFF. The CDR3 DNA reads TGTGCCAGCGGGCGGGGGGCGGACACCGGGGAGCTGTTTTTT.

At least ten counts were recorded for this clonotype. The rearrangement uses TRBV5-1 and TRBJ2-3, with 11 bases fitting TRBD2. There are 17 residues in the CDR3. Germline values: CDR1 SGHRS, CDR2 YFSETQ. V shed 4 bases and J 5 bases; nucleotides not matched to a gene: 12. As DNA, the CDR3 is TGCGCCAGCAGCCAGTCTATAGCGGGAGGGCCCGTAGATACGCAGTATTTT. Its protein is CASSQSIAGGPVDTQYF. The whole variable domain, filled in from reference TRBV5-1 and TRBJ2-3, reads KAGVTQTPRYLIKTRGQQVTLSCSPISGHRSVSWYQQTPGQGLQFLFEYFSETQRNKGNFPGRFSGRQFSNSRSEMNVSTLELGDSALYLCASSQSIAGGPVDTQYFGPGTRLTVL.

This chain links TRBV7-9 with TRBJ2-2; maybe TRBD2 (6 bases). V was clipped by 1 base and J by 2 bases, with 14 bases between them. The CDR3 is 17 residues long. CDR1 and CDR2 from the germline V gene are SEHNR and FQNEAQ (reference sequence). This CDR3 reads CASSLVLGGTNTGELFF. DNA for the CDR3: TGTGCCAGCAGCTTAGTATTGGGGGGAACCAACACCGGGGAGCTGTTTTTT.

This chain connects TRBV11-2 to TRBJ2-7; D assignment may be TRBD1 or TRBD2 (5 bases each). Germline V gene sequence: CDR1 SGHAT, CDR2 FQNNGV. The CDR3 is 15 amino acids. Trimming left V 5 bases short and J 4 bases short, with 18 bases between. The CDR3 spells CASSIGTLGVYEQYF. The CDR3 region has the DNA TGTGCCAGCAGCATCGGGACCCTCGGTGTATACGAGCAGTACTTC.

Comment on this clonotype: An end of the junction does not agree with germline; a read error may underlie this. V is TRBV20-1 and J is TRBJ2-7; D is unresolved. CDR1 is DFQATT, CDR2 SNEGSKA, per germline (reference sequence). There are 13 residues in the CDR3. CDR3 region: CSAGDGVVSEQYF. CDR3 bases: TGCAGTGCTGGAGATGGGGTGGTTTCCGAGCAGTACTTC.

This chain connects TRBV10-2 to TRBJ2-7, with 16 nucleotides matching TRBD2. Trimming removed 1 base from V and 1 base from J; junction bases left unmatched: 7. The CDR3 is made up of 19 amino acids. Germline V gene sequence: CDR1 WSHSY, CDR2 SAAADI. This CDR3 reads CASSEFWGLAGGQSYEQYF. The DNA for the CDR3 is TGCGCCAGCAGTGAGTTTTGGGGACTAGCGGGGGGGCAGTCCTACGAGCAGTACTTC.

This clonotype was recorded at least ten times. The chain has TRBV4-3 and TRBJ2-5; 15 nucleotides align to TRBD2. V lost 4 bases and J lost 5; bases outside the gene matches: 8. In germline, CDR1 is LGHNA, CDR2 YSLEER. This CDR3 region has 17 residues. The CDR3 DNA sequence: TGCGCCAGCAGCCGAGGACTAGCGGGGGGGCGGTATGAGACCCAGTACTTC. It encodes CASSRGLAGGRYETQYF.

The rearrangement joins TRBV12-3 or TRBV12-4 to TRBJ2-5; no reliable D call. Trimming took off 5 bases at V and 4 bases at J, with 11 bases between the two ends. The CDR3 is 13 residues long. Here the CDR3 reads CASSHGPLETQYF. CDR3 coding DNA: TGTGCCAGCAGTCACGGACCTCTAGAGACCCAGTACTTC.

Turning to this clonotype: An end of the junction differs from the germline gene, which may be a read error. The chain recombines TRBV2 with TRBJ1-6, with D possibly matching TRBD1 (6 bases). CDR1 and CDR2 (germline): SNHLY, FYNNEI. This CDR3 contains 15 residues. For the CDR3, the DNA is TGTGCCAGCAGTGACGGGGGGCCAGTAAGGTCACCCCTCTACTTT. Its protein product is CASSDGGPVRSPLYF. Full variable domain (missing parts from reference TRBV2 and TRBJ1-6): EPEVTQTPSHQVTQMGQEVILRCVPISNHLYFYWYRQILGQKVEFLVSFYNNEISEKSEIFDDQFSVERPDGSNFTLKIRSTKLEDSAMYFCASSDGGPVRSPLYFGNGTRLTVT.

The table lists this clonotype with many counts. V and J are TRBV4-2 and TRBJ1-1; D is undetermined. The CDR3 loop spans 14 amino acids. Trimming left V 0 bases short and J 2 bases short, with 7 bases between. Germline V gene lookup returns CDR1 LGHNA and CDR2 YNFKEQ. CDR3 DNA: TGTGCCAGCAGCCAAGATCTCACTAACACTGAAGCTTTCTTT. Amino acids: CASSQDLTNTEAFF.

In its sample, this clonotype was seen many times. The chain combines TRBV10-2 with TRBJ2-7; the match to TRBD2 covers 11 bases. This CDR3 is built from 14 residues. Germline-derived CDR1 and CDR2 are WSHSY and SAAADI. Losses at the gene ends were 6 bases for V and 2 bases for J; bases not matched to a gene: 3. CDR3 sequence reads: CASRPGLAAYEQYF. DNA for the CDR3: TGCGCCAGCAGGCCGGGACTAGCGGCCTACGAGCAGTACTTC.

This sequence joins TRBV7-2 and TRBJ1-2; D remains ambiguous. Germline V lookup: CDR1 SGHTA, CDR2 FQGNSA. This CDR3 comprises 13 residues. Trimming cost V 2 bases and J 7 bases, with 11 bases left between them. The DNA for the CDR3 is TGTGCCAGCAGCTTATTGGAGGGTTCTGGCTACACCTTC. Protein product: CASSLLEGSGYTF.

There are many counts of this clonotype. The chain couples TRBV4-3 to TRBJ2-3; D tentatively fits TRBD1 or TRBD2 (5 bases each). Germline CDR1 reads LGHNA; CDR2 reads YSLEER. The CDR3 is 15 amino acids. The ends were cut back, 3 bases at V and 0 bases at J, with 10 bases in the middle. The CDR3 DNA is TGCGCCAGCAGCCAGGGGCGGACTAGCACAGATACGCAGTATTTT. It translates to CASSQGRTSTDTQYF.

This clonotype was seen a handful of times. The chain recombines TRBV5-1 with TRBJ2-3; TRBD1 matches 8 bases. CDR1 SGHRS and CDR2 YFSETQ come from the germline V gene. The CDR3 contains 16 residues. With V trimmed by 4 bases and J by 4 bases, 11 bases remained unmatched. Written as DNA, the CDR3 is TGCGCCAGCAGCGCGGGCGACAGGGGTTGGGCAGATACGCAGTATTTT. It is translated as CASSAGDRGWADTQYF.

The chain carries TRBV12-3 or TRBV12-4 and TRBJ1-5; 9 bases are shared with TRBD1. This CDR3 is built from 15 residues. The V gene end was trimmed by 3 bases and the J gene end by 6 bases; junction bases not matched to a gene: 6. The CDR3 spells CASSFSGQGGQPQHF. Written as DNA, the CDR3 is TGTGCCAGCAGTTTCTCGGGACAGGGTGGTCAGCCCCAGCATTTT.

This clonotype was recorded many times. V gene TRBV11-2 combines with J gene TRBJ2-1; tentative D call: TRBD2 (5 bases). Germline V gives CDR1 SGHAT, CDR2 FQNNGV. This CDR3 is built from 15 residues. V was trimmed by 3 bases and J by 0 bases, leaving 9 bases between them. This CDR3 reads CASSFTGSSYNEQFF. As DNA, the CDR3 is TGTGCCAGCAGCTTTACTGGGAGCTCCTACAATGAGCAGTTCTTC.

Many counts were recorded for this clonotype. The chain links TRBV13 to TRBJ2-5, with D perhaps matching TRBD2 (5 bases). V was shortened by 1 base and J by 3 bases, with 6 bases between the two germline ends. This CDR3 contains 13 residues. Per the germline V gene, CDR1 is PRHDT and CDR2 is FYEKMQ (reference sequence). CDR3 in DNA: TGTGCCAGCAGCTTAGTCGGGGAAGAGACCCAGTACTTC. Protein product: CASSLVGEETQYF. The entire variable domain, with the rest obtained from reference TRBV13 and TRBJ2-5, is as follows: AAGVIQSPRHLIKEKRETATLKCYPIPRHDTVYWYQQGPGQDPQFLISFYEKMQSDKGSIPDRFSAQQFSDYHSELNMSSLELGDSALYFCASSLVGEETQYFGPGTRLLVL.

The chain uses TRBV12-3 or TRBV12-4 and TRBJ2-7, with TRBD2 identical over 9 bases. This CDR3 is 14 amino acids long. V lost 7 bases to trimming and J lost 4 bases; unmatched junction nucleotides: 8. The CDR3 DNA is TGTGCCAGCAACCCTGGGGCGGGAGGGTACGAGCAGTACTTC. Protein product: CASNPGAGGYEQYF.

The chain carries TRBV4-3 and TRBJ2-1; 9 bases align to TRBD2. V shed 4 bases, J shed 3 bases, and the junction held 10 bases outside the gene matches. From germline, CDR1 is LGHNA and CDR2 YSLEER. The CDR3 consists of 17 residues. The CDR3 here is CASSPTAAGGYYNEQFF. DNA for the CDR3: TGCGCCAGCAGCCCAACCGCAGCGGGAGGTTACTACAATGAGCAGTTCTTC.

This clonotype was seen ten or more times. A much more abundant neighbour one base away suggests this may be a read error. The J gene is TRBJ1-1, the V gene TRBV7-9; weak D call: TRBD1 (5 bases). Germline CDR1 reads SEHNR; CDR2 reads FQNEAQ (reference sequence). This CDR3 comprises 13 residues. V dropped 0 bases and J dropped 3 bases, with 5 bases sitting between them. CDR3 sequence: CASSLAGDTEAFF. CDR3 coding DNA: TGTGCCAGCAGCTTAGCAGGGGACACTGAAGCTTTCTTT. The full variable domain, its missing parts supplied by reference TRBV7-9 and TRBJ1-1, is DTGVSQNPRHKITKRGQNVTFRCDPISEHNRLYWYRQTLGQGPEFLTYFQNEAQLEKSRLLSDRFSAERPKGSFSTLEIQRTEQGDSAMYLCASSLAGDTEAFFGQGTRLTVV.

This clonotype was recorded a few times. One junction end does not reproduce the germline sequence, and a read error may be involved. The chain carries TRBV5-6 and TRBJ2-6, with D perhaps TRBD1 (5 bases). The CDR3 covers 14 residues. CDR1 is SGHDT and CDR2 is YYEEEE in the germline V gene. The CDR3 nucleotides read TGTGCCAGCAGCCGACCGCCTGGGGCCAACGTCCCGACTTTC. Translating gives CASSRPPGANVPTF.

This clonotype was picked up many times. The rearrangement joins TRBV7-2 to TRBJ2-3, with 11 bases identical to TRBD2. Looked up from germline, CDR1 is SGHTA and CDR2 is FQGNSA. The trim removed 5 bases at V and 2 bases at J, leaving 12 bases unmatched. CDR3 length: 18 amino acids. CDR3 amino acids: CASSRGLLAGDYTDTQYF. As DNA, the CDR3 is TGTGCCAGCAGCAGGGGACTACTAGCGGGGGACTACACAGATACGCAGTATTTT.

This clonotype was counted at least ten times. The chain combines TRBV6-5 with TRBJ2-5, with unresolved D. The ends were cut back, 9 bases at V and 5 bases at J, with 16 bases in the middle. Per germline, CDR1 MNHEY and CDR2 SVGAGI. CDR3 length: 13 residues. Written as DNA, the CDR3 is TGTGCCAGTAACCGGGCACGTAGGGAGACCCAGTACTTC. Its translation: CASNRARRETQYF.